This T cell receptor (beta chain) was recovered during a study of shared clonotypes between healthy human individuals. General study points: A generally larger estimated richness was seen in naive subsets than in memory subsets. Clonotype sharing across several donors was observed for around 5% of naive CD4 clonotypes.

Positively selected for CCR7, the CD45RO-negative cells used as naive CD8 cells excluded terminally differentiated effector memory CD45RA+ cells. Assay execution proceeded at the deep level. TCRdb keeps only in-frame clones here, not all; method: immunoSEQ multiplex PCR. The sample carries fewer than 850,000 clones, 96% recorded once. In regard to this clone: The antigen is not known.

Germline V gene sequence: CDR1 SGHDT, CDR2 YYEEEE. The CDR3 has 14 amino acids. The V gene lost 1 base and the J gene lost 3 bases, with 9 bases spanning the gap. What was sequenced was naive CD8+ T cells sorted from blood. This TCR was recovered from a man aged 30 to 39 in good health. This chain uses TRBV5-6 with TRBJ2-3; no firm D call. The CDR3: CASSLIEGTDTQYF. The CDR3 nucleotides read TGTGCCAGCAGCTTGATTGAAGGGACAGATACGCAGTATTTT.